This TCR beta chain comes out of a study of blood T cell repertoires in COVID-19 (dated by TCRdb to 2018 to 2021). For the wider study: Collaborator samples came from the United States, Italy and Spain and covered acute and convalescent phases of COVID-19. The prospective study material was composed of cDNA or gDNA derived from T cells, B-cell-depleted T cells, or PBMCs. The dataset comprised deeply sampled blood TCRbeta repertoires from subjects exposed to, actively infected with, or recovered from COVID-19. The repertoires were made available in a free public database intended to serve as a resource for research on the immune response to SARS-CoV-2. Samples came from the ongoing ImmuneRACE study (first 160 participants) plus 1,254 subjects from 6 global collaborators. Nearly every sample came with metadata listing a de-identified subject ID, COVID-19 status, age in years and sex. Where HLA class I and class II types were available, the types were taken from metadata supplied by the sample provider, not from assay-based typing.

Overall study outcomes, separate from this receptor: The quantity of clinical and demographic metadata differed by source and by participant and was supplied without curation.

The immunoSEQ Assay, a bias-controlled multiplex PCR, was used to amplify TCRbeta CDR3 regions from genomic DNA. From the authors' description of their analysis: The number of nucleated cells in each sample was estimated from the amplification of reference gene primers within the assay. To quantify the absolute abundance of each unique TCRbeta CDR3 rearrangement, sequence reads were collapsed and filtered. For each sample, productive Simpson clonality was calculated as the square root of Simpson's diversity index across productive rearrangements. The source is immuneACCESS, and TCRdb retained only in-frame sequences with V and J called. Part of the clones is not carried over; for the studies checked, unresolved V genes explain less than half of this, and the remainder is unexplained. That table supplies the V and J calls and clone size; D and trimming were determined from the DNA. The sample table records some 89,000 clones; more than 75% of these occur just once. 0.95% to 1.5% of the sample belongs to the ten largest clones.

The CDR3 holds 17 amino acids from the cysteine to the phenylalanine. Only CDR3 DNA remains: 51 bases, in frame from the first base. The V end loses 1 base and the J end loses 8 bases, and a stretch of 23 bases separates them. CDR1 SGHAT and CDR2 FQNNGV are derived from the germline V gene. Details on this clone: Its binding antigen is unknown. Qualities for individual bases were not recorded, and no much larger clone is one base off.

Each collaborating institution followed its own protocols to collect whole blood in K2EDTA tubes. For TCRbeta analysis, collaborator samples were shipped as frozen whole blood, as isolated PBMCs, or as DNA extracted from either sample type. This clonotype was obtained from a woman over 75 with acute or convalescent COVID-19. Sequenced material: peripheral blood. The chain links TRBV11-2 with TRBJ1-2, with no D gene named confidently. The encoded CDR3 is CASSLGSGRAQAGGYTF. In nucleotides, the sequence is TGTGCCAGCAGCTTAGGGAGCGGGCGGGCGCAAGCTGGAGGCTACACCTTC.